Following are 23 T cell receptor beta chains from one sample sequenced in a study of shared clonotypes between healthy human individuals. Naive-designated CD8 cells lacked CD45RO, were positively enriched for CCR7, and omitted terminally differentiated effector memory CD45RA+ cells. Here immunoSEQ multiplex PCR was the method, and the copy in TCRdb shows in-frame clones only, minus some. The sample has approximately 2,000,000 clones, approximately 92% seen once; the top ten hold approximately 1.6%. The sample was naive CD8+ T cells from PBMCs. These receptors originate from a man aged 18 to 30 in good health. Some clones in this sample may be carry-over from other donors' samples.

The chain couples TRBV4-3 to TRBJ2-7, with TRBD2 matching 10 bases. The CDR3 spans 18 residues. Trimming cost V 4 bases and J 2 bases; bases outside gene matches: 14. Germline V gene lookup returns CDR1 LGHNA and CDR2 YSLEER. The DNA for the CDR3 is TGCGCCAGCAGCCCGCTGCCTAGCGGGAGCAGAGGTCCCTACGAGCAGTACTTC. It is translated as CASSPLPSGSRGPYEQYF.

The V and J genes are TRBV5-1 and TRBJ2-1, with 14 bases aligning to TRBD2. This CDR3 contains 19 residues. Germline V CDR1 and CDR2: SGHRS, YFSETQ. V lost 0 bases and J lost 9; bases outside the gene matches: 14. The CDR3 coding sequence is TGCGCCAGCAGCTTGGGTCGACTAGCGGGAGGGAGTTCGGGTAGTGAGCAGTTCTTC. Amino acids: CASSLGRLAGGSSGSEQFF.

About this clone: The sample carries other DNA sequences with the same CDR3. The chain recombines TRBV5-4 with TRBJ2-7; weak D call: TRBD2 (6 bases). Germline CDR1 and CDR2: SGHNT and YYREEE (reference sequence). Trimming took 2 bases from V and 1 from J, leaving 10 bases between them. This CDR3 comprises 14 residues. CDR3 nucleotides: TGTGCCAGCAGCTTTCACGGGGGTTCCTACGAGCAGTACTTC. Protein sequence: CASSFHGGSYEQYF.

This chain links TRBV4-1 with TRBJ2-7; 10 positions agree with TRBD2. The germline gives CDR1 MGHRA, CDR2 YSYEKL. This CDR3 spans 15 amino acids. V trimming: 2 bases; J trimming: 10 bases; junction bases outside the gene matches: 11. The CDR3 nucleotides read TGCGCCAGCAGCCAATTGGTAGGTCTAGCGGGAGAACAGTACTTC. Amino acid sequence: CASSQLVGLAGEQYF.

CDR3 nucleotides: TGTGCCAGCAGCTTGGTTGTCAGCTCTAAAGAGACCCAGTACTTC. Its protein product is CASSLVVSSKETQYF. This sequence joins TRBV5-5 and TRBJ2-5; D is ambiguous. The V gene lost 0 bases and the J gene lost 3 bases, with 12 bases spanning the gap. The CDR3 loop spans 15 amino acids. CDR1 is SGHKS, CDR2 YYEKEE, per germline (reference sequence).

The chain employs TRBV5-1 and TRBJ1-1, with TRBD1 identical over 10 bases. The V and J ends lost 4 bases and 4 bases, in that order; junction bases with no gene match: 7. This CDR3 is built from 15 residues. CDR1 SGHRS and CDR2 YFSETQ come from the germline V gene. CDR3 DNA sequence: TGCGCCAGCAGCCCGGACAGGGGGGCAGGCACTGAAGCTTTCTTT. Its protein is CASSPDRGAGTEAFF. The whole variable domain, remainder taken from reference TRBV5-1 and TRBJ1-1, is KAGVTQTPRYLIKTRGQQVTLSCSPISGHRSVSWYQQTPGQGLQFLFEYFSETQRNKGNFPGRFSGRQFSNSRSEMNVSTLELGDSALYLCASSPDRGAGTEAFFGQGTRLTVV.

On this clone: Distinct nucleotide sequences in the sample also encode this CDR3. This chain uses TRBV20-1 with TRBJ2-7; 7 nucleotides match TRBD1. V shed 6 bases and J 4 bases; nucleotides not matched to a gene: 3. Germline CDR1 and CDR2: DFQATT and SNEGSKA (reference sequence). The CDR3 is 11 residues long. CDR3 DNA: TGCAGTGCCAGACAGGGTTACGAGCAGTACTTC. This gives the protein CSARQGYEQYF.

The chain uses TRBV5-1 and TRBJ2-1; D is unresolved. V was trimmed by 4 bases and J by 7 bases, leaving 24 bases between them. The germline CDR1 and CDR2 sequences are SGHRS and YFSETQ. This CDR3 is 17 amino acids long. CDR3 sequence reads: CASSGEDRANTANEQFF. CDR3 DNA sequence: TGCGCCAGCAGCGGTGAGGACCGGGCCAACACAGCTAATGAGCAGTTCTTC.

A word on this clone: This sample includes further DNA sequences coding for the same CDR3. The chain joins TRBV28 to TRBJ1-3, with D hard to call. V lost 2 bases and J lost 0, with 2 bases in between. Per the germline V gene, CDR1 is MDHEN and CDR2 is SYDVKM. The CDR3 has 13 amino acids. The CDR3 coding sequence is TGTGCCAGCAGTTTAAGCTCTGGAAACACCATATATTTT. Residues: CASSLSSGNTIYF.

The chain recombines TRBV27 with TRBJ1-1, with a possible D match to TRBD1 (5 bases). V lost 8 bases and J lost 8, with 15 bases in between. The CDR3 spans 12 residues. CDR1 and CDR2 (germline): MNHEY, SMNVEV (reference sequence). The CDR3 nucleotides read TGTGCCAGCGGAACAGGCACCCTCGAAGCTTTCTTT. Residues: CASGTGTLEAFF.

This clone has only a few counts. The rearrangement links TRBV10-1 to TRBJ2-7, with D maybe TRBD1 (6 bases). The V end lost 0 bases, the J end lost 3 bases, and 12 bases lay between the germline ends. This CDR3 region has 15 residues. Germline V gives CDR1 WNHNN, CDR2 SYGVQD (reference sequence). CDR3 region: CASSESVGQDYEQYF. CDR3 in DNA: TGCGCCAGCAGTGAGTCTGTGGGACAAGACTACGAGCAGTACTTC.

The chain is built from TRBV6-5 and TRBJ2-7, with a possible D match to TRBD1 (6 bases). Germline V CDR1 and CDR2: MNHEY, SVGAGI. CDR3 length: 13 residues. Trimming removed 0 bases from V and 7 bases from J, with 10 bases in between. In nucleotides, the CDR3 is TGTGCCAGCAGTTACTCGACAGGCGAGGAGCAGTACTTC. Translation: CASSYSTGEEQYF.

The J gene is TRBJ2-7, the V gene TRBV4-1; D call uncertain. The V end was cut by 4 bases, the J end by 3 bases, with 10 bases between. Per germline, CDR1 MGHRA and CDR2 YSYEKL. This CDR3 has 13 residues. The CDR3 reads CASSPSQYYEQYF. CDR3 DNA sequence: TGCGCCAGCAGCCCATCCCAGTACTACGAGCAGTACTTC.

The rearrangement uses TRBV4-1 and TRBJ1-5; no reliable D call. CDR3 size: 15 residues. The V end lost 4 bases, the J end lost 5 bases, and 15 bases lay between the germline ends. The germline gives CDR1 MGHRA, CDR2 YSYEKL. For the CDR3, the DNA is TGCGCCAGCAGCCCTCTCCCTTCAAGGGATCAGCCCCAGCATTTT. Its translation is CASSPLPSRDQPQHF.

The chain couples TRBV6-5 to TRBJ1-2; D is perhaps TRBD1 (6 bases). Trimming took 7 bases from V and 0 from J, leaving 15 bases between them. Germline V lookup: CDR1 MNHEY, CDR2 SVGAGI. The CDR3 has 15 residues. The CDR3 nucleotides are TGTGCCAGCACGTATCGAAGGGGGGCTAACTATGGCTACACCTTC. Protein sequence: CASTYRRGANYGYTF.

The CDR3 DNA reads as TGTGCCAGCAGTGAACAGGGAGGGAAACCCCAGCATTTT. Its protein is CASSEQGGKPQHF. V usage is TRBV6-1 and J usage is TRBJ1-5; the D gene is possibly TRBD1 (5 bases). Germline loops: CDR1 MNHNS, CDR2 SASEGT. CDR3 length equals 13 residues. With 2 bases removed from V and 10 bases from J, the gap between germline ends came to 12 bases.

The sample holds one count of this clone. The V and J genes are TRBV15 and TRBJ2-7, with D possibly matching TRBD2 (7 bases). V lost 5 bases and J 1 base, leaving 15 bases between the germline ends. The CDR3 is 15 residues long. Germline CDR1 reads LNHNV; CDR2 reads YYDKDF (reference sequence). The CDR3 sequence: CATSRGGGASYEQYF. In nucleotides, the CDR3 is TGTGCCACCAGCCGAGGCGGGGGCGCTTCCTACGAGCAGTACTTC.

The gene calls are TRBV9 and TRBJ2-7; TRBD2 matches at 7 bases. The V gene end was trimmed by 4 bases and the J gene end by 2 bases; junction bases not matched to a gene: 15. Germline CDR1 SGDLS, CDR2 YYNGEE. This CDR3 has 17 amino acids. The CDR3 coding sequence is TGTGCCAGCAGCCCGAACCCCCGGCTAGCGGATCCCTACGAGCAGTACTTC. It codes for CASSPNPRLADPYEQYF.

The chain couples TRBV4-1 to TRBJ1-2, with D tentatively TRBD1 (6 bases). CDR1 is MGHRA, CDR2 YSYEKL, per germline. The CDR3 length is 16 residues. Trimming removed 2 bases from V and 2 bases from J, with 15 bases in between. CDR3 loop: CASSQNTGNQNYGYTF. In DNA, the CDR3 is TGCGCCAGCAGCCAAAATACAGGGAACCAAAACTATGGCTACACCTTC.

The J gene is TRBJ2-1, the V gene TRBV7-2, with 11 bases that match TRBD1. The CDR3 is made up of 15 amino acids. The germline V gene encodes CDR1 SGHTA and CDR2 FQGNSA. The ends lost 5 bases at V and 3 bases at J; junction bases unmatched: 3. The CDR3 is CASSPGTGGYNEQFF. The CDR3 DNA is TGTGCCAGCAGCCCCGGGACAGGGGGCTACAATGAGCAGTTCTTC.

The J gene is TRBJ1-1, the V gene TRBV7-2; TRBD1 agrees at 7 bases. This CDR3 has 14 residues. Germline CDR1 reads SGHTA; CDR2 reads FQGNSA. Trimming took 5 bases from V and 13 from J; bases not matched to a gene: 16. The CDR3 DNA follows: TGTGCCAGCAGCCCCATGGAACAGGGGCAGATCGGTTTCTTT. This encodes CASSPMEQGQIGFF.

In this sample, this clone turned up once. V gene TRBV11-3 combines with J gene TRBJ2-3; 9 bases align to TRBD2. CDR3 length: 17 amino acids. Germline V gives CDR1 SGHNT, CDR2 YENEEA. The V and J ends lost 5 bases and 3 bases, in that order; junction bases with no gene match: 12. CDR3 in amino acids: CASSTRTVAGETDTQYF. The CDR3 region has the DNA TGTGCCAGCAGCACTCGAACCGTAGCGGGAGAAACAGATACGCAGTATTTT.

This clone has only one observation. This chain uses TRBV4-2 with TRBJ1-3; unclear D gene. CDR3 size: 17 residues. Trimming took 4 bases from V and 0 from J, leaving 16 bases between them. Germline V lookup: CDR1 LGHNA, CDR2 YNFKEQ. CDR3 in DNA: TGTGCCAGCAGCCTAAGGACGGGGAGCTCCTCTGGAAACACCATATATTTT. Translating it yields CASSLRTGSSSGNTIYF.